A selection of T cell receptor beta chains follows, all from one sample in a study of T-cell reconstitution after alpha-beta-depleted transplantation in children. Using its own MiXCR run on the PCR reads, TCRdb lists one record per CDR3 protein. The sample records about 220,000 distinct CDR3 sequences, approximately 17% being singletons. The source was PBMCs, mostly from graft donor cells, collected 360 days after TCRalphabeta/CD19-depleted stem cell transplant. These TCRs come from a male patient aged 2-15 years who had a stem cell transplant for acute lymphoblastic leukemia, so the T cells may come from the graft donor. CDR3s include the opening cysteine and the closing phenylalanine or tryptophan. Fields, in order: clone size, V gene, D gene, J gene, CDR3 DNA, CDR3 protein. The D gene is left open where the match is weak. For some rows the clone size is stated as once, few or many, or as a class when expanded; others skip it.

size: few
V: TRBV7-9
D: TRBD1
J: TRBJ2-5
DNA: TGTGCCAGCAGCCCGTCCAGGGGGAGATCAGTAGAAGAGACCCAGTACTTC
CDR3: CASSPSRGRSVEETQYF

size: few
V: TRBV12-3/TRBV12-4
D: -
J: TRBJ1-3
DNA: TGTGCCAGCTCAGATCAAGGATGGACCATATATTTT
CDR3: CASSDQGWTIYF

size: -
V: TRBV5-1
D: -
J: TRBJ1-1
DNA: TGCGCCAGCAGCTTGGCCGCGGGGGGGACTGAAGCTTTCTTT
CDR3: CASSLAAGGTEAFF

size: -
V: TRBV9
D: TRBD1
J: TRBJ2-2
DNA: TGTGCCAGCAGCGTCAACCGACAGGGGGCGCACACCGGGGAGCTGTTTTTT
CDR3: CASSVNRQGAHTGELFF

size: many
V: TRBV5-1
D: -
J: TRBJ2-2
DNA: TGCGCCAGCAGCTTGGCTCGACCCGCGAACACCGGGGAGCTGTTTTTT
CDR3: CASSLARPANTGELFF

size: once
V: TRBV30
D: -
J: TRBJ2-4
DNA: TGTGCCTGGGATAGCCTAGCCAAAAACATTCAGTACTTC
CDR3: CAWDSLAKNIQYF

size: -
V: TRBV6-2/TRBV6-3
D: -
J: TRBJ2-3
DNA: TGTGCCAGCAGTTACACCCCGACAAGCTTCCCAGATACGCAGTATTTT
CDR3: CASSYTPTSFPDTQYF

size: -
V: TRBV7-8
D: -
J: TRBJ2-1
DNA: TGTGCCTCCCAGGGGGGGGACAATGAGCAGTTCTTC
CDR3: CASQGGDNEQFF

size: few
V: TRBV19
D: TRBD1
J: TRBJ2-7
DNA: TGTGCCAGTAGTACAACCGGGACAGGGGGCTACGAGCAGTACTTC
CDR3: CASSTTGTGGYEQYF

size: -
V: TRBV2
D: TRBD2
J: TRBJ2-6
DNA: TGTGCCAGCAGTGAACGGGGGGGAGAAGCTGGGGCCAACGTCCTGACTTTC
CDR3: CASSERGGEAGANVLTF

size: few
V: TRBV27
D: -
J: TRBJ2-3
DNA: TGTGCCAGCAGTTTCACCGGGACCGACGGGAACACAGATACGCAGTATTTT
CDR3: CASSFTGTDGNTDTQYF